This T cell receptor (beta chain) stems from a study of T cells in Graves' hyperthyroidism and ophthalmopathy. Study observations and caveats: A model of 13 V-J features distinguished ophthalmopathy from stable hyperthyroidism.

The investigators amplified TCR beta CDR3 regions from RNA transcripts. Carried out on the TCR CDR3, a first-round RT-PCR used the HTBI primer set. TCRdb passed the multiplex PCR reads through MiXCR, listing each CDR3 protein once. Among about 400,000 distinct CDR3 sequences listed, 20% to 25% were seen once. This clonotype was detected a few times. The antigen is undetermined. Over 18 months, lack of ophthalmopathy progression marked Graves' hyperthyroidism as stable. Fresh peripheral blood, around 9.3 ml of it, supplied the PBMCs. The CDR3 runs 14 residues. V lost 3 bases to trimming and J lost 2 bases; unmatched junction nucleotides: 3. In germline, CDR1 is SGHVS, CDR2 FNYEAQ.

The sequenced sample consisted of blood. The chain joins TRBV7-6 to TRBJ2-5; 7 positions agree with TRBD1. The TCR comes from a man in his forties or fifties with Graves' hyperthyroidism. The CDR3 region is CASSFTGQQETQYF. CDR3 DNA sequence: TGTGCCAGCAGCTTCACGGGACAGCAAGAGACCCAGTACTTC.